This T cell receptor beta chain is from a study of cytomegalovirus exposure and HLA in healthy donors. Study conclusions and caveats: Overall, roughly 150 TCR beta chains were annotated as cytomegalovirus-associated. A few chains tied to CMV proved CMV antigen-specific in vitro.

V dropped 3 bases and J dropped 2 bases, with 8 bases sitting between them. Germline V gene data show CDR1 as SGHNT and CDR2 as YYREEE (reference sequence). The CDR3 length is 13 residues. The assay was immunoSEQ multiplex PCR, and TCRdb's table has in-frame clones only and misses some. The data hold around 300,000 clones, with nearly 90% observed a single time. Regarding this clone: Its cognate antigen is unknown.

Material for sequencing was PBMCs. The receptor was derived from a man between 25 and 39 years old in good health and CMV-seronegative. This sequence joins TRBV5-4 and TRBJ1-1; D might be TRBD1 (5 bases). The CDR3 is CASSWGVNTEAFF. The CDR3 DNA follows: TGTGCCAGCAGCTGGGGGGTCAACACTGAAGCTTTCTTT.